These T cell receptor beta chains were read from a single sample in a study of CXCR3-negative and CXCR3-positive naive CD8 T cells. No DNA is given; TCRdb re-called the 5' RACE reads and lists each CDR3 protein once. Across 140,000 to 150,000 distinct CDR3 sequences, the top ten clones capture approximately 0.28% of the sample. Input material: naive CXCR3+ CD8+ T cells from blood. These receptors came from a human donor in good health. Some clones in this sample may be carry-over from other donors' samples. Both conserved end residues are part of each CDR3. Fields, in order: J gene, V gene, CDR3 protein.

TRBJ1-2	TRBV10-3	CAISSGTLNYGYTF
TRBJ2-4	TRBV5-6	CASSLISGTTNLAKNIQYF
TRBJ2-7	TRBV6-2/TRBV6-3	CAGSQLDRTYEQYF
TRBJ2-1	TRBV11-3	CASSPRGGGLNEQFF
TRBJ1-5	TRBV25-1	CASSLTGNNQPQHF
TRBJ2-1	TRBV3-1	CASSPRQGRPMYNEQFF
TRBJ2-3	TRBV3-1	CASSQDNSADTQYF
TRBJ2-7	TRBV15	CATSRESRQGAREQYF
TRBJ2-3	TRBV7-2	CASSLAVRTADTQYF
TRBJ2-2	TRBV11-3	CASAGDTGELFF
TRBJ2-5	TRBV29-1	CSGGPVQETQYF
TRBJ1-1	TRBV7-8	CASSLDVGGWSTEAFF
TRBJ2-7	TRBV4-1	CASSQGLAVRDEQYF
TRBJ2-1	TRBV5-1	CASSGGLENEQFF
TRBJ1-2	TRBV4-2	CASSQVQDHYGYTF
TRBJ2-5	TRBV15	CATSTRSPGHQETQYF
TRBJ1-5	TRBV28	CASSLATGTGTYNQPQHF
TRBJ2-7	TRBV13	CASSLYGGEQYF
TRBJ2-5	TRBV20-1	CSAERRNGETQYF
TRBJ2-1	TRBV5-6	CASSPGTGGRVNEQFF